This T cell receptor (beta chain) was documented in a study of control samples from healthy donors and cancer patients. This clone was picked up one time. Assay: immunoSEQ multiplex PCR; the TCRdb copy retains only in-frame clones and omits some. The profile shows 100,000 or so clones, around 89% of them singletons. The ends were cut back, 5 bases at V and 2 bases at J, with 13 bases in the middle. The length of the CDR3 is 14 residues. CDR1 and CDR2 from the germline V gene are MRHNA and SNTAGT. The chain is built from TRBV6-4 and TRBJ2-7; D is undetermined. Sequencing was performed on blood. This sequence originates from a man aged 25-45 years in good health. The CDR3 spells CASSSPPGPYEQYV. CDR3 bases: TGTGCCAGCAGTTCCCCCCCGGGCCCCTACGAGCAGTACGTC.